A selection of T cell receptor beta chains follows, all from one sample in a study of monozygotic twins with inflammatory bowel disease. From its re-call of the 5' RACE reads, TCRdb lists each CDR3 protein once, without DNA. The table lists some 400,000 distinct CDR3 sequences. Sequencing was done on a sample of blood. Source of these receptors: a human donor with ulcerative colitis or Crohn's disease, or a healthy co-twin of an affected twin (not recorded which). The CDR3 runs from the conserved cysteine through the conserved F or W.

CASGGVDGYTF | TRBJ1-2 | TRBV12-5
CSARDLLLAGSSSYNEQFF | TRBJ2-1 | TRBV20-1
CAWSVRVAKGPKETQYF | TRBJ2-5 | TRBV30
CATSDGTPGHPHEQFF | TRBJ2-1 | TRBV24-1
CASSLAYASTEAFF | TRBJ1-1 | TRBV5-5
CASSPIQGSNEQYF | TRBJ2-7 | TRBV18
CASSSWGGSNQPQHF | TRBJ1-5 | TRBV7-2
CASSVLPGQTYEQYF | TRBJ2-7 | TRBV9
CSVGQGTSVVGELFF | TRBJ2-2 | TRBV29-1
CASSQEQTYEQYF | TRBJ2-7 | TRBV4-3
CSARRGEKLFF | TRBJ1-4 | TRBV20-1
CASSLHASGRETQYF | TRBJ2-5 | TRBV5-4
CASSSYRGGSTEAFF | TRBJ1-1 | TRBV5-5
CASSLDSGTVNEQFF | TRBJ2-1 | TRBV12-3/TRBV12-4
CASSQLRGSYGYTF | TRBJ1-2 | TRBV14
CASSVSGPTDTQYF | TRBJ2-3 | TRBV25-1
CASSAGLARNTGELFF | TRBJ2-2 | TRBV5-1
CASSLAASQTDTQYF | TRBJ2-3 | TRBV7-2
CASSVGSISYEQYF | TRBJ2-7 | TRBV9
CASSVAIGTAYEQYF | TRBJ2-7 | TRBV9
CASSQDWVANTGELFF | TRBJ2-2 | TRBV4-2
CASSHVHGRANEQFF | TRBJ2-1 | TRBV14
CASSEKDIYSYNSPLHF | TRBJ1-6 | TRBV2
CASSEGLAGGLHEQYF | TRBJ2-7 | TRBV12-3/TRBV12-4
CASSGWTVLPGSYNEQFF | TRBJ2-1 | TRBV2
CASNRQGPSGNTIYF | TRBJ1-3 | TRBV12-3/TRBV12-4
CASSLVGAGGSEQYF | TRBJ2-7 | TRBV5-1
CSVADRGLGYTF | TRBJ1-2 | TRBV29-1
CSVEPRDSEKLFF | TRBJ1-4 | TRBV29-1
CASSLGQGIGTDTQYF | TRBJ2-3 | TRBV7-2
CASSERGAEQFF | TRBJ2-1 | TRBV6-2/TRBV6-3
CASSQHGSDTQYF | TRBJ2-3 | TRBV3-1
CASSLLGGTDNEQFF | TRBJ2-1 | TRBV5-1
CASAGGPRDSNEQFF | TRBJ2-1 | TRBV19
CASSLGLGGIGDSYEQYF | TRBJ2-7 | TRBV5-4
CASNPPGINQPQHF | TRBJ1-5 | TRBV28
CASSLEGTQYF | TRBJ2-5 | TRBV5-1
CASSPSDETQYF | TRBJ2-5 | TRBV5-1